This is a list of T cell receptor beta chains from one sample in a study of cytomegalovirus exposure and HLA in healthy donors. The repertoire was sequenced with immunoSEQ multiplex PCR; TCRdb's copy has only in-frame clones and lacks some. The table lists about 110,000 clones, 65% to 80% of them singletons. Sequencing was performed on PBMCs. These receptors were taken from a male donor in good health and CMV-seronegative. Each CDR3 is given with its conserved first and last residue. D genes are given only for firm matches. Not every row has a clone size; where given, it reads once, few, many or a size class.

abundance: .
j_gene: TRBJ1-4
v_gene: TRBV28
d_gene: .
CDR3aa: CASTLDSTNEKLFF
CDR3nt: TGTGCCAGCACCCTAGACAGTACTAATGAAAAACTGTTTTTT

abundance: .
j_gene: TRBJ1-2
v_gene: TRBV27
d_gene: TRBD1
CDR3aa: CASSPTGTGGGYGYTF
CDR3nt: TGTGCCAGCAGTCCAACCGGGACAGGGGGCGGCTATGGCTACACCTTC

abundance: once
j_gene: TRBJ1-3
v_gene: TRBV18
d_gene: TRBD1
CDR3aa: CASSPGQGGNTIYF
CDR3nt: TGTGCCAGCTCTCCCGGACAGGGGGGAAACACCATATATTTT

abundance: .
j_gene: TRBJ1-1
v_gene: TRBV4-1
d_gene: TRBD1
CDR3aa: CASSRIPTGAGGMNIEAFF
CDR3nt: TGCGCCAGCAGCCGTATTCCTACAGGGGCAGGAGGGATGAACATTGAAGCTTTCTTT

abundance: many
j_gene: TRBJ2-1
v_gene: TRBV18
d_gene: .
CDR3aa: CASSPRQYNEQFF
CDR3nt: TGTGCCAGCTCACCACGGCAGTACAATGAGCAGTTCTTC

abundance: .
j_gene: TRBJ1-2
v_gene: TRBV19
d_gene: TRBD1
CDR3aa: CASSMDRRGYYGYTF
CDR3nt: TGTGCCAGTAGTATGGACAGGAGGGGGTACTATGGCTACACCTTC

abundance: .
j_gene: TRBJ2-7
v_gene: TRBV7-2
d_gene: TRBD2
CDR3aa: CASSPWTSGRSYEQYF
CDR3nt: TGTGCCAGCAGCCCCTGGACTAGCGGGCGCTCCTACGAGCAGTACTTC

abundance: .
j_gene: TRBJ2-1
v_gene: TRBV4-3
d_gene: TRBD1
CDR3aa: CASSQGTGFYNEQFF
CDR3nt: TGCGCCAGCAGCCAAGGGACAGGGTTTTACAATGAGCAGTTCTTC

abundance: .
j_gene: TRBJ1-5
v_gene: TRBV5-1
d_gene: .
CDR3aa: CASSLEGDNQPQHF
CDR3nt: TGCGCCAGCAGCTTGGAAGGGGACAATCAGCCCCAGCATTTT

abundance: .
j_gene: TRBJ1-2
v_gene: TRBV5-6
d_gene: .
CDR3aa: CASSPAATFYGYTF
CDR3nt: TGTGCCAGCAGCCCTGCGGCCACTTTCTATGGCTACACCTTC

abundance: .
j_gene: TRBJ2-2
v_gene: TRBV9
d_gene: TRBD2
CDR3aa: CASNLAGVLAGELFF
CDR3nt: TGTGCCAGCAACTTAGCGGGAGTACTTGCCGGGGAGCTGTTTTTT

abundance: few
j_gene: TRBJ2-5
v_gene: TRBV6-1
d_gene: TRBD2
CDR3aa: CASSEGLAWETQYF
CDR3nt: TGTGCCAGCAGTGAGGGACTAGCATGGGAGACCCAGTACTTC

abundance: .
j_gene: TRBJ2-2
v_gene: TRBV10-3
d_gene: .
CDR3aa: CAISVQGTDGELFF
CDR3nt: TGTGCCATCAGTGTTCAGGGTACGGACGGGGAGCTGTTTTTT

abundance: .
j_gene: TRBJ2-7
v_gene: TRBV18
d_gene: TRBD2
CDR3aa: CASSPRSGRRNEQYF
CDR3nt: TGTGCCAGCTCACCACGGAGCGGGAGAAGGAACGAGCAGTACTTC

abundance: .
j_gene: TRBJ2-5
v_gene: TRBV7-9
d_gene: TRBD1
CDR3aa: CASSFQGDRETQYF
CDR3nt: TGTGCCAGCAGCTTCCAGGGGGATCGGGAGACCCAGTACTTC

abundance: .
j_gene: TRBJ1-5
v_gene: TRBV19
d_gene: .
CDR3aa: CASSIIGYSNQPQHF
CDR3nt: TGTGCCAGTAGTATAATCGGTTATAGCAATCAGCCCCAGCATTTT

abundance: .
j_gene: TRBJ2-7
v_gene: TRBV5-4
d_gene: TRBD2
CDR3aa: CASSLGLAGHYEQYF
CDR3nt: TGTGCCAGCAGCTTGGGATTAGCGGGTCACTACGAGCAGTACTTC

abundance: .
j_gene: TRBJ2-3
v_gene: TRBV19
d_gene: TRBD2
CDR3aa: CASSMSMAGVGDTQYF
CDR3nt: TGTGCCAGTAGTATGTCGATGGCGGGAGTAGGAGATACGCAGTATTTT

abundance: few
j_gene: TRBJ2-5
v_gene: TRBV6-6
d_gene: .
CDR3aa: CASSYRGQETQYF
CDR3nt: TGTGCCAGCAGTTACAGGGGCCAAGAGACCCAGTACTTC

abundance: .
j_gene: TRBJ1-5
v_gene: TRBV2
d_gene: .
CDR3aa: CASSAFEDQPQHF
CDR3nt: TGTGCCAGCAGTGCGTTCGAGGATCAGCCCCAGCATTTT